The text below deals with one TCR beta chain. Its antigen remains unknown. Unmatched junction bases numbered 17, after V lost 5 bases and J lost 8 bases. The CDR3 totals 16 residues. Per the germline V gene, CDR1 is LNHDA and CDR2 is SQIVND (reference sequence). The sample is drawn from a study of T cells in localized non-small cell lung cancer. Points from the study as a whole: T cell clonality was highest in uninvolved adjacent lung, above tumor. In adjacent lung, a median about 52 of the top 100 tumor clones were found. Patients showing higher blood T cell density tended to see longer overall survival. Analysis by sequencing included only one tumor region, so heterogeneity remains possible.

Assay: immunoSEQ multiplex PCR; the TCRdb copy retains only in-frame clones and omits some. The sample carries 20,000 or so clones, around 83% recorded once. This receptor was obtained from a man between 40 and 70 years old with stage I lung adenocarcinoma. Source: peripheral blood, taken before any cancer treatment. The chain employs TRBV19 and TRBJ1-2; TRBD1 matches 7 bases. The CDR3 region is CASSPTGQRGLYGYTF. The DNA for the CDR3 is TGTGCCAGTAGTCCAACGGGACAGAGAGGCCTCTACGGCTACACCTTC.